The following is a T cell receptor beta chain sequence with its context. The data derive from a study of Ad26.COV2.S vaccination and SARS-CoV-2 variants. Treatment here: roughly 20 received Ad26.COV2.S at low or high dose, single or two shots; several received placebo; per-sample allocation not given. Sampling was done on day 63 after the first vaccine or placebo injection. Sequencing was performed with immunoSEQ multiplex PCR; in TCRdb, only in-frame clones are kept and a portion is missing. The table lists 350,000 to 400,000 clones, 75% to 90% of them singletons. There are 15 residues in the CDR3. The germline V gene has CDR1 LNHDA and CDR2 SQIVND (reference sequence). V lost 5 bases and J 0 bases, leaving 14 bases between the germline ends.

The chain recombines TRBV19 with TRBJ2-7; no reliable D call. This clonotype was sampled from a person between 18 and 65 years old who received the Ad26.COV2.S COVID-19 vaccine or a placebo. The specimen was peripheral blood, collected in a trial of Ad26.COV2.S vaccine versus placebo. The CDR3 here is CASSPRFVSSYEQYF. CDR3 nucleotide sequence: TGTGCCAGTAGTCCTCGGTTTGTCAGCTCCTACGAGCAGTACTTC.